Each of the 20 T cell receptor beta chains below was sequenced from the same sample in a study of T cell changes during pregnancy in multiple sclerosis. The method was immunoSEQ multiplex PCR; TCRdb's version includes in-frame clones alone and lacks a portion of them. The sample has about 67,000 clones; just over 90% are singletons. The input for sequencing was peripheral blood, taken in the second trimester of pregnancy. The receptor source for this set is a female donor with multiple sclerosis, enrolled in a pregnancy study.

The V and J genes are TRBV27 and TRBJ2-3; a weak D match, TRBD2 (6 bases). V was shortened by 3 bases and J by 2 bases, with 12 bases between the two germline ends. Germline V gives CDR1 MNHEY, CDR2 SMNVEV (reference sequence). The CDR3 runs to 15 residues. The CDR3 DNA reads TGTGCCAGCAGTTTCGTAGCGGCAGTCACAGATACGCAGTATTTT. It specifies CASSFVAAVTDTQYF.

The chain combines TRBV7-8 with TRBJ2-5, with D perhaps TRBD2 (6 bases). Germline CDR1 and CDR2: SGHVS and FQNEAQ. This CDR3 has 17 amino acids. Between the trimmed V and J ends, which lost 3 bases and 3 bases, there was a span of 20 bases. The CDR3, as DNA: TGTGCCAGCAGCTTTAGGTGGGGACTGGTGGGCAAAGAGACCCAGTACTTC. It translates to CASSFRWGLVGKETQYF.

This chain links TRBV9 with TRBJ1-6; D unclear. CDR1 SGDLS and CDR2 YYNGEE come from the germline V gene. Trimming removed 4 bases at V and 9 bases at J, with 14 bases between. The CDR3 sequence is 14 residues long. The CDR3 region is CASSPRRELSPLHF. The DNA for the CDR3 is TGTGCCAGCAGCCCCCGACGGGAACTTTCACCCCTCCACTTT.

This chain uses TRBV6-1 with TRBJ1-1; 8 positions match TRBD1. Trimming at V came to 7 bases and at J to 10 bases, leaving 11 bases not matched to a gene. The CDR3 runs 13 residues. Germline values: CDR1 MNHNS, CDR2 SASEGT. The CDR3 DNA reads as TGTGCCAGCAATGGTGACAGGGGCCTAGGAGCTTTCTTT. Translation: CASNGDRGLGAFF.

The chain is built from TRBV27 and TRBJ2-7; unclear D gene. Looked up from germline, CDR1 is MNHEY and CDR2 is SMNVEV (reference sequence). V shed 0 bases and J shed 7 bases, with 13 bases lying between them. The CDR3 loop spans 14 amino acids. The DNA for the CDR3 is TGTGCCAGCAGTTTATCGGTACTTGCGATTGAGCAGTACTTC. The encoded protein is CASSLSVLAIEQYF.

The chain joins TRBV5-4 to TRBJ1-1; 9 positions agree with TRBD1. This CDR3 is built from 17 residues. Germline CDR1 is SGHNT and CDR2 is YYREEE (reference sequence). Trimming at V came to 4 bases and at J to 0 bases, leaving 10 bases not matched to a gene. The CDR3 sequence is CASSQGTGNGLNTEAFF. DNA for the CDR3: TGTGCCAGCAGCCAAGGGACAGGGAACGGGTTGAACACTGAAGCTTTCTTT.

The rearrangement joins TRBV5-1 to TRBJ2-7; TRBD2 matches 10 bases. The CDR3 is 16 amino acids. CDR1 and CDR2 from the germline V gene are SGHRS and YFSETQ. Germline trimming cut 0 bases from V and 1 base from J; bases unmatched to any gene: 4. CDR3 loop: CASSLAELAGSYEQYF. The CDR3 DNA reads TGCGCCAGCAGCTTGGCCGAACTAGCGGGGTCCTACGAGCAGTACTTC.

J is TRBJ1-2 and V is TRBV7-9, with 10 bases that match TRBD1. The CDR3 consists of 18 residues. V lost 1 base, J lost 8 bases, and 16 bases stayed unmatched. Germline CDR1 and CDR2: SEHNR and FQNEAQ (reference sequence). For the CDR3, the DNA is TGTGCCAGCAGCTTAGATCCGGGACAGGGGACCGGGATTAGGGGCTACACCTTC. This sequence encodes CASSLDPGQGTGIRGYTF.

The chain recombines TRBV29-1 with TRBJ1-4, with D maybe TRBD1 (5 bases). Trimming cost V 4 bases and J 0 bases, with 12 bases left between them. The CDR3 loop spans 15 amino acids. Per germline, CDR1 SQVTM and CDR2 ANQGSEA. CDR3 in amino acids: CSVARTQATNEKLFF. In DNA form, the CDR3 reads TGCAGCGTTGCTAGGACACAAGCAACTAATGAAAAACTGTTTTTT.

The chain employs TRBV19 and TRBJ1-4, with 7 bases lining up with TRBD1. Germline V gene sequence: CDR1 LNHDA, CDR2 SQIVND (reference sequence). V gave up 6 bases and J gave up 7 bases; unmatched junction bases: 8. The CDR3 length is 14 residues. This CDR3 reads CASRSTGDSEKLFF. CDR3 nucleotides: TGTGCCAGTAGGAGTACAGGGGATAGTGAAAAACTGTTTTTT.

V is TRBV7-9 and J is TRBJ2-7; 10 bases are a match to TRBD1. This CDR3 comprises 14 residues. The trim removed 5 bases at V and 5 bases at J, leaving 6 bases unmatched. Germline assignment: CDR1 SEHNR and CDR2 FQNEAQ (reference sequence). The CDR3 nucleotides read TGTGCCAGCAGCCGGGACAGGGGTGGGGACGAGCAGTACTTC. Its translation is CASSRDRGGDEQYF.

The chain couples TRBV5-8 to TRBJ2-3; TRBD1 matches 7 bases. V lost 4 bases and J lost 2; bases outside the gene matches: 10. Germline CDR1 SGHTS, CDR2 YDEGEE. The CDR3 runs to 16 residues. CDR3: CASSLQGGGLTDTQYF. The CDR3 DNA sequence: TGTGCCAGCAGCCTCCAAGGGGGCGGCCTCACAGATACGCAGTATTTT. Looking up the rest from reference TRBV5-8 and TRBJ2-3 gives the full variable domain: EAGVTQSPTHLIKTRGQQATLRCSPISGHTSVYWYQQALGLGLQFLLWYDEGEERNRGNFPPRFSGRQFPNYSSELNVNALELEDSALYLCASSLQGGGLTDTQYFGPGTRLTVL.

The rearrangement joins TRBV19 to TRBJ1-2; D ambiguous. V was pared by 4 bases and J by 4 bases, with 10 bases between. This CDR3 spans 13 amino acids. CDR1 LNHDA and CDR2 SQIVND come from the germline V gene (reference sequence). The CDR3 region is CASSNFAPYGYTF. The DNA of the CDR3 is TGTGCCAGTAGTAATTTCGCGCCCTATGGCTACACCTTC.

The J gene is TRBJ2-5, the V gene TRBV5-1; 7 bases are shared with TRBD2. Per the germline V gene, CDR1 is SGHRS and CDR2 is YFSETQ. The CDR3 runs 13 residues. Trimming at V came to 4 bases and at J to 3 bases, leaving 3 bases not matched to a gene. CDR3 in amino acids: CASSPGLEETQYF. DNA of the CDR3: TGCGCCAGCAGCCCCGGACTAGAAGAGACCCAGTACTTC.

The V call is TRBV2, the J call TRBJ2-1; the D gene is possibly TRBD2 (6 bases). The germline V gene has CDR1 SNHLY and CDR2 FYNNEI. There are 16 residues in the CDR3. V was trimmed by 5 bases and J by 1 base, leaving 15 bases between them. The CDR3 reads CASSPGGTLSYNEQFF. The CDR3 DNA reads as TGTGCCAGCAGTCCGGGCGGGACCTTATCCTACAATGAGCAGTTCTTC.

The rearrangement links TRBV6-5 to TRBJ2-1; D possibly corresponds to TRBD1 (5 bases). This CDR3 is 14 amino acids long. Germline V lookup: CDR1 MNHEY, CDR2 SVGAGI. Trimming shortened V by 4 bases and J by 6 bases, and 13 bases separated the two germline ends. The CDR3 reads CASSFQGGSNEQFF. The CDR3 coding sequence is TGTGCCAGCAGTTTTCAGGGTGGAAGCAATGAGCAGTTCTTC.

The V and J genes are TRBV25-1 and TRBJ1-2; D may be TRBD1 (5 bases). Trimming shortened V by 5 bases and J by 4 bases, and 17 bases separated the two germline ends. This CDR3 has 15 residues. Germline-derived CDR1 and CDR2 are MGHDK and SYGVNS. In nucleotides, the CDR3 is TGTGCCAGCAGTAGTGACCCCAGGGTCGCCTATGGCTACACCTTC. This gives the protein CASSSDPRVAYGYTF.

The V gene is TRBV5-4, the J gene TRBJ2-1; weak D call: TRBD2 (5 bases). Germline V gene data show CDR1 as SGHNT and CDR2 as YYREEE (reference sequence). Trimming cost V 0 bases and J 3 bases, with 10 bases left between them. The CDR3 totals 15 residues. The CDR3 nucleotides are TGTGCCAGCAGCTTGGAACTAGTGGGCTACAATGAGCAGTTCTTC. This translates into CASSLELVGYNEQFF.

The V and J genes are TRBV5-4 and TRBJ2-7; possible D gene TRBD1, 5 bases. Germline V lookup: CDR1 SGHNT, CDR2 YYREEE (reference sequence). CDR3 length equals 13 residues. The V end was cut by 4 bases, the J end by 2 bases, with 10 bases between. DNA of the CDR3: TGTGCCAGCAGCATATCAGGGCCCTACGAGCAGTACTTC. The encoded protein is CASSISGPYEQYF.

The chain recombines TRBV6-1 with TRBJ1-4; 9 bases match TRBD1. V lost 3 bases, J lost 5 bases, and 4 bases stayed unmatched. The CDR3 spans 15 residues. CDR1 and CDR2 (germline): MNHNS, SASEGT. The CDR3 region is CASSDGTGWNEKLFF. The CDR3 DNA reads TGTGCCAGCAGTGATGGGACAGGGTGGAATGAAAAACTGTTTTTT.